These 21 T cell receptor beta chains came from one sample sequenced in a study of identical twins. One entry per CDR3 protein, called by TCRdb with MiXCR from the 5' RACE reads. The sample includes about 810,000 distinct CDR3 sequences, around an eighth seen only once; the top ten take about 1.6%. The same sample was also studied in work on yellow fever vaccine responses in identical twins.

Sequenced material: PBMCs. Receptors were obtained from a woman between 18 and 29 years old in good health.

This clonotype was picked up many times. CDR3 residues: CASSLGTAETQYF. For the CDR3, the DNA is TGTGCCAGCAGCTTAGGGACAGCAGAGACCCAGTACTTC. The chain recombines TRBV7-9 with TRBJ2-5, with D perhaps TRBD1 (6 bases). CDR3 length: 13 residues. V was trimmed by 1 base and J by 4 bases, leaving 7 bases between them. Germline values: CDR1 SEHNR, CDR2 FQNEAQ (reference sequence).

This chain joins TRBV7-9 and TRBJ2-5; D call uncertain. CDR1 is SEHNR, CDR2 FQNEAQ, per germline (reference sequence). Trimming pared 3 bases from V and 2 bases from J, leaving 10 bases between. CDR3 size: 14 residues. The DNA for the CDR3 is TGTGCCAGCAGCTTCATGGGGATACAAGAGACCCAGTACTTC. It codes for CASSFMGIQETQYF.

To note about this clonotype: A much larger clone sits a single nucleotide away, making a read error possible. The chain employs TRBV29-1 and TRBJ2-2; no clear D gene. The CDR3 has 15 residues. V was clipped by 4 bases and J by 0 bases, with 12 bases between them. Germline V gene sequence: CDR1 SQVTM, CDR2 ANQGSEA. The CDR3 DNA reads TGCAGCGTTGGATACGGTCTCGCGAACACCGGGGAGCTGTTTTTT. Its protein product is CSVGYGLANTGELFF.

The chain uses TRBV10-3 and TRBJ2-2, with TRBD2 matching over 8 bases. Germline-derived CDR1 and CDR2 are ENHRY and SYGVKD. This CDR3 spans 14 amino acids. J lost 1 base, V lost 8 bases, and 3 bases had no gene match. CDR3 loop: CAIFSGMNTGELFF. The DNA of the CDR3 is TGTGCCATCTTTAGCGGGATGAACACCGGGGAGCTGTTTTTT.

This clonotype was picked up a small number of times. This chain links TRBV6-1 with TRBJ2-7; D may be TRBD2 (5 bases). The CDR3 runs to 13 residues. Per the germline V gene, CDR1 is MNHNS and CDR2 is SASEGT. V was shortened by 7 bases and J by 2 bases, with 12 bases between the two germline ends. The CDR3 loop is CASISTGTYEQYF. CDR3 nucleotides: TGTGCCAGCATCTCGACGGGAACCTACGAGCAGTACTTC.

The chain uses TRBV10-3 and TRBJ2-5; TRBD2 matches 7 bases. Germline CDR1 ENHRY, CDR2 SYGVKD. V lost 0 bases to trimming and J lost 5 bases; unmatched junction nucleotides: 6. CDR3 length: 15 residues. CDR3 bases: TGTGCCATCAGTGAGTCGATGCGGGAGTCGGAGACCCAGTACTTC. Protein: CAISESMRESETQYF.

This clonotype was detected only a few times. The chain recombines TRBV20-1 with TRBJ2-7, with 9 bases fitting TRBD2. Germline loops: CDR1 DFQATT, CDR2 SNEGSKA (reference sequence). The CDR3 length is 15 residues. After removal of 3 bases from V and 2 bases from J, the junction contained 8 bases not matched to a gene. As DNA, the CDR3 is TGCAGTGCTAGGAAGGGGACTAGCAGGCCCTACGAGCAGTACGTC. This sequence encodes CSARKGTSRPYEQYV.

This clonotype was counted a few times. This chain connects TRBV2 to TRBJ2-7, with TRBD2 matching over 8 bases. V trimming: 7 bases; J trimming: 3 bases; junction bases outside the gene matches: 8. The CDR3 consists of 14 residues. Germline V gene sequence: CDR1 SNHLY, CDR2 FYNNEI. CDR3 bases: TGTGCCAGCACACGGGAGGGCCGGGTCTACGAGCAGTACTTC. Translated, it gives CASTREGRVYEQYF.

This clonotype came up a few times. This sequence joins TRBV7-9 and TRBJ2-7, with 7 bases fitting TRBD1. CDR1 is SEHNR, CDR2 FQNEAQ, per germline (reference sequence). J was trimmed by 1 base and V by 5 bases; bases with no gene match: 8. The CDR3 spans 15 residues. Here the CDR3 reads CASSLQTGLSYEQYF. CDR3 DNA: TGTGCCAGCAGCCTGCAGACAGGGTTATCCTACGAGCAGTACTTC.

V is TRBV3-1 and J is TRBJ1-1; D is uncertain. This CDR3 contains 14 residues. Deletions cut 1 base from V and 11 bases from J, with 17 bases between. Germline loops: CDR1 LGHDT, CDR2 YNNKEL (reference sequence). The CDR3 sequence: CASSQGQKSAGAFF. The DNA for the CDR3 is TGTGCCAGCAGCCAAGGTCAAAAGAGTGCGGGGGCTTTCTTT.

Many counts were recorded for this clonotype. The rearrangement uses TRBV29-1 and TRBJ2-1; D gene unclear. The V and J ends lost 6 bases and 0 bases respectively, with 12 bases between them. In germline, CDR1 is SQVTM, CDR2 ANQGSEA. The CDR3 loop spans 14 amino acids. The CDR3 DNA sequence: TGCAGCGTCGATAGATATAGCTCCTACAATGAGCAGTTCTTC. Translating gives CSVDRYSSYNEQFF.

This clonotype turned up a few times. V is TRBV27 and J is TRBJ2-1, with D perhaps TRBD1 or TRBD2 (5 bases each). CDR1 MNHEY and CDR2 SMNVEV come from the germline V gene (reference sequence). This CDR3 is built from 15 residues. The ends were cut back, 5 bases at V and 9 bases at J, with 20 bases in the middle. The CDR3 reads CASSPGAFRGTEQFF. As DNA, the CDR3 is TGTGCCAGCAGTCCCGGGGCCTTTAGAGGTACTGAGCAGTTCTTC.

This clonotype was seen only a few times. The V and J genes are TRBV5-1 and TRBJ2-3, with D uncertain. The CDR3 contains 14 residues. Germline lookup yields CDR1 SGHRS and CDR2 YFSETQ. V dropped 0 bases and J dropped 2 bases, with 7 bases sitting between them. The CDR3: CASSLDLATDTQYF. The CDR3 region has the DNA TGCGCCAGCAGCTTGGATTTGGCCACAGATACGCAGTATTTT.

The chain carries TRBV24-1 and TRBJ2-5; 8 positions agree with TRBD2. Germline loops: CDR1 KGHDR, CDR2 SFDVKD. V trimming: 5 bases; J trimming: 5 bases; junction bases outside the gene matches: 9. This CDR3 comprises 15 residues. The CDR3 coding sequence is TGTGCCACCAGTGTGCGGGGGGAGGGCCCGGAGACCCAGTACTTC. Amino acid sequence: CATSVRGEGPETQYF.

The CDR3, as DNA: TGCGCCAGCAGTGGGATTGGCACAGATACGCAGTATTTT. Protein: CASSGIGTDTQYF. This chain connects TRBV10-1 to TRBJ2-3; D unresolved. Per the germline V gene, CDR1 is WNHNN and CDR2 is SYGVQD (reference sequence). The CDR3 consists of 13 residues. Trimming took 4 bases from V and 1 from J, leaving 6 bases between them.

This clonotype was counted only a few times. The J gene is TRBJ1-2, the V gene TRBV20-1; D not resolved. CDR1 DFQATT and CDR2 SNEGSKA come from the germline V gene (reference sequence). The V gene lost 3 bases and the J gene lost 8 bases, with 13 bases spanning the gap. This CDR3 has 12 amino acids. In DNA form, the CDR3 reads TGCAGTGCTAGTCGCCAGTCTAACGGCTACACCTTC. Translation: CSASRQSNGYTF.

The V and J genes are TRBV7-2 and TRBJ2-1; 10 nucleotides match TRBD1. This CDR3 has 14 residues. CDR1 and CDR2 (germline): SGHTA, FQGNSA. V trimming: 7 bases; J trimming: 8 bases; junction bases outside the gene matches: 8. Written as DNA, the CDR3 is TGTGCCAGCACCCCGGGACAGGGGCCCCATGAGCAGTTCTTC. Amino acids: CASTPGQGPHEQFF.

The chain joins TRBV7-2 to TRBJ2-7; 8 bases line up with TRBD1. Germline V lookup: CDR1 SGHTA, CDR2 FQGNSA. V shed 4 bases and J 6 bases; nucleotides not matched to a gene: 5. The CDR3 has 13 residues. The CDR3 sequence: CASSSRTGIEQYF. The CDR3 nucleotides are TGTGCCAGCAGCTCGAGGACAGGGATCGAGCAGTACTTC.

A few counts support this clonotype. The gene calls are TRBV12-3 or TRBV12-4 and TRBJ2-1, with D unclear. V was pared by 1 base and J by 4 bases, with 17 bases between. The CDR3 spans 17 residues. The CDR3 here is CASSLGQVELIYNEQFF. The DNA for the CDR3 is TGTGCCAGCAGTTTAGGCCAGGTCGAATTGATATACAATGAGCAGTTCTTC.

This clonotype was recorded a few times. The rearrangement links TRBV4-1 to TRBJ2-3, with D tentatively TRBD1 or TRBD2 (5 bases each). The CDR3 has 14 amino acids. Trimming shortened V by 3 bases and J by 7 bases, and 14 bases separated the two germline ends. CDR1 and CDR2 from the germline V gene are MGHRA and YSYEKL. The CDR3 DNA follows: TGCGCCAGCAGCCAGGGGGACGATCACTATACGCAGTATTTT. This translates into CASSQGDDHYTQYF.

This chain links TRBV24-1 with TRBJ2-3, with 14 bases that match TRBD2. The CDR3 is 14 residues long. The V gene end was trimmed by 7 bases and the J gene end by 4 bases; junction bases not matched to a gene: 0. Per the germline V gene, CDR1 is KGHDR and CDR2 is SFDVKD. This CDR3 reads CATRTSGGADTQYF. CDR3 in DNA: TGTGCCACCAGGACTAGCGGGGGGGCAGATACGCAGTATTTT.